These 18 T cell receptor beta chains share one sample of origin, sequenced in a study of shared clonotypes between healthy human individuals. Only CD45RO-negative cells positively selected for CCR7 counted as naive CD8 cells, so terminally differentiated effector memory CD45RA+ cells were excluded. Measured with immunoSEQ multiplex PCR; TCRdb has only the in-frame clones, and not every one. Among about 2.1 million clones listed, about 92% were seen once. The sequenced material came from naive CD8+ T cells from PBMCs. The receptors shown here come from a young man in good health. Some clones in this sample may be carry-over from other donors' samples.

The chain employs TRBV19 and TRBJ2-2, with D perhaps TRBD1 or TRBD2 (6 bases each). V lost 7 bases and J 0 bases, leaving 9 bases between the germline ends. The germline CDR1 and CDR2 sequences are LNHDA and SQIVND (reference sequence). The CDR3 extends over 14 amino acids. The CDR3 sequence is CASMGGANTGELFF. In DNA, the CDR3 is TGTGCCAGTATGGGGGGCGCGAACACCGGGGAGCTGTTTTTT.

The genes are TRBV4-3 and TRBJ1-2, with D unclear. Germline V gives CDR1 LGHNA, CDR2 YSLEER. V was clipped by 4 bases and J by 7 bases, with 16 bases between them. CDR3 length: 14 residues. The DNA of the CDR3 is TGCGCCAGCAGCCCAGGACGGGCATCAACTGGCTACACCTTC. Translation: CASSPGRASTGYTF.

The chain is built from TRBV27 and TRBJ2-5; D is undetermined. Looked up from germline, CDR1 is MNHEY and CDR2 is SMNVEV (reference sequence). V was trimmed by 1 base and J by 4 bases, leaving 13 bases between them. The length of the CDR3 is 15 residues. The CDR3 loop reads CASSLWPSGRETQYF. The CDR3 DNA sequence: TGTGCCAGCAGTTTATGGCCCTCGGGCAGAGAGACCCAGTACTTC.

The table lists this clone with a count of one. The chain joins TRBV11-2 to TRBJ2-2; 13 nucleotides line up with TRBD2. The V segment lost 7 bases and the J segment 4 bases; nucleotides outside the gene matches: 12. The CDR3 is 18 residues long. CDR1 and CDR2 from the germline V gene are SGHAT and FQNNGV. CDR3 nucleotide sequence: TGTGCCAGCACCTTGGGGCCGGGACTAGCGGGACTCACCGGGGAGCTGTTTTTT. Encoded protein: CASTLGPGLAGLTGELFF.

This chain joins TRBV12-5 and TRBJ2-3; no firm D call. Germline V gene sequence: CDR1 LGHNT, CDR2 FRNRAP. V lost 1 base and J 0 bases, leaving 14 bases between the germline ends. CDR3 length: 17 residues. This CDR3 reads CASGLASTSLSTDTQYF. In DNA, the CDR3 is TGTGCTAGTGGTTTGGCTTCGACAAGCTTGAGCACAGATACGCAGTATTTT.

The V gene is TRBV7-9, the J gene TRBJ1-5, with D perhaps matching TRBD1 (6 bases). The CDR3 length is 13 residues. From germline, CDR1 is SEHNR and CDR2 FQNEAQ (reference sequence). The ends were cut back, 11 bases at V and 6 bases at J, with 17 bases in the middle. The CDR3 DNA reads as TGTGCCGTCACACAGGGTTCAGCTCAGCCCCAGCATTTT. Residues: CAVTQGSAQPQHF.

As DNA, the CDR3 is TGTGCCAGCAGTTTACGGCTAGCGGGATTGGGTAGCACAGATACGCAGTATTTT. Protein product: CASSLRLAGLGSTDTQYF. The chain is built from TRBV27 and TRBJ2-3, with 9 bases fitting TRBD2. Trimming cost V 2 bases and J 0 bases; bases outside gene matches: 9. Looked up from germline, CDR1 is MNHEY and CDR2 is SMNVEV (reference sequence). The CDR3 totals 18 residues.

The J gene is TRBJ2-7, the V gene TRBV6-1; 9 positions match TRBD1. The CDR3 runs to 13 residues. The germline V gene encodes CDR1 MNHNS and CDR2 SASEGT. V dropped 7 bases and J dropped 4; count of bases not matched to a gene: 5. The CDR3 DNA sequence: TGTGCCAGCACCCCGGGACAGGGTTACGAGCAGTACTTC. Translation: CASTPGQGYEQYF.

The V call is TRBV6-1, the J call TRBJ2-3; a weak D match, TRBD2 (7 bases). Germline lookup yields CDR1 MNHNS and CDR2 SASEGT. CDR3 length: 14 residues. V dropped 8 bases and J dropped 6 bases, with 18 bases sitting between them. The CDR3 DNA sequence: TGTGCCAGCCCCGGCGGGGGCCTTGGGGATACGCAGTATTTT. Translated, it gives CASPGGGLGDTQYF.

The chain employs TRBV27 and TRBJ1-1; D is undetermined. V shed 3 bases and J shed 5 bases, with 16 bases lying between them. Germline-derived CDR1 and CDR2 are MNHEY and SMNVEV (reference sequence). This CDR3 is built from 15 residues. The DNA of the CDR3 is TGTGCCAGCAGTTTCTCCGGTCTTAGTTCTACTGAAGCTTTCTTT. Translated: CASSFSGLSSTEAFF.

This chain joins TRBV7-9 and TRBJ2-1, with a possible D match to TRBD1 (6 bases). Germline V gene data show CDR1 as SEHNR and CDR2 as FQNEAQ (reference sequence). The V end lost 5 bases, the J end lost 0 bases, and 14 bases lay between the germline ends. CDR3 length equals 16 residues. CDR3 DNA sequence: TGTGCCAGCAGCCCTCCAGGACAGAGCTCCTACAATGAGCAGTTCTTC. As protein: CASSPPGQSSYNEQFF.

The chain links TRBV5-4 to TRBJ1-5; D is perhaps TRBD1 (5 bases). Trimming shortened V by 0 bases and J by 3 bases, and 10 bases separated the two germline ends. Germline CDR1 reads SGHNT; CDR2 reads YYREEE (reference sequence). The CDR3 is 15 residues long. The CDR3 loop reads CASSLGGGNNQPQHF. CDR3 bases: TGTGCCAGCAGCTTGGGGGGCGGAAACAATCAGCCCCAGCATTTT.

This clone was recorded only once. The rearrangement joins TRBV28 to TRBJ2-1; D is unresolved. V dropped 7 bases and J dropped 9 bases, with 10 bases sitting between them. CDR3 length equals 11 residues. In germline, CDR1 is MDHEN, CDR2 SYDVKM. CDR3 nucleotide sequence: TGTGCCAGCACGAACCCGGGTGAGCAGTTCTTC. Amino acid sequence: CASTNPGEQFF.

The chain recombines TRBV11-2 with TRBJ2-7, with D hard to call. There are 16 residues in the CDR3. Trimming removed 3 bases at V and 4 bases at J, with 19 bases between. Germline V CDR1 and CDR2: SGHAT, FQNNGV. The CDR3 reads CASSFAVHNKIYEQYF. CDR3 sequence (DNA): TGTGCCAGCAGCTTCGCGGTACACAACAAGATTTACGAGCAGTACTTC.

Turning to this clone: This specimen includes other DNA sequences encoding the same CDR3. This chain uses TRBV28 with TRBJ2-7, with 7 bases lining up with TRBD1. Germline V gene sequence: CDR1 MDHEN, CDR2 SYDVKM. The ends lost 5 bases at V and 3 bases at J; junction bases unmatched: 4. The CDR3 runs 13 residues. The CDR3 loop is CASSPWTGYEQYF. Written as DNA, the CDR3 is TGTGCCAGCAGTCCATGGACAGGCTACGAGCAGTACTTC.

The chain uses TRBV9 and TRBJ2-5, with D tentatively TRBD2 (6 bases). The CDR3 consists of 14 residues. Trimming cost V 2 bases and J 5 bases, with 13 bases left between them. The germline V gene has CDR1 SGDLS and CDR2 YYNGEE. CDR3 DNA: TGTGCCAGCAGCGTTAGGGCAGGGAGGGAGACCCAGTACTTC. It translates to CASSVRAGRETQYF.

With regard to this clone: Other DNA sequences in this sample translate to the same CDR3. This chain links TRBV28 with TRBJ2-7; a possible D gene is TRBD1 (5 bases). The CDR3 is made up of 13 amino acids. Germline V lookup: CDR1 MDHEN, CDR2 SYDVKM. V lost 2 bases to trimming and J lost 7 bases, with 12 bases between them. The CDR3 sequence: CASSLRGAREQYF. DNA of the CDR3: TGTGCCAGCAGTTTAAGGGGCGCGAGAGAGCAGTACTTC.

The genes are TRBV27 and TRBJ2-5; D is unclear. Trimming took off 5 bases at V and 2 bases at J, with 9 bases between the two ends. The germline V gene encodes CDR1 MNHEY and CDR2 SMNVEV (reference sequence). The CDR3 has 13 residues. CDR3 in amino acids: CASSADGQETQYF. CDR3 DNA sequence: TGTGCCAGCAGTGCCGACGGGCAAGAGACCCAGTACTTC.